This T cell receptor beta chain was sequenced for a study of blood T cell repertoires in COVID-19. The overall study: The United States, Italy and Spain provided the acute and convalescent COVID-19 samples. From T cells, B-cell-depleted T cells, or PBMCs came the material, which was cDNA or gDNA.

Germline loops: CDR1 SEHNR, CDR2 FQNEAQ (reference sequence). V was shortened by 5 bases and J by 10 bases, with 12 bases between the two germline ends. The CDR3 extends over 13 amino acids. The data were produced by immunoSEQ multiplex PCR, yet TCRdb's version contains in-frame clones alone and is incomplete. Seen here are about 210,000 clones, roughly 81% observed once, and the top ten hold about 8%. The specimen was peripheral blood. The TCR sequence derives from a woman in her forties or fifties with active or convalescent COVID-19. This chain uses TRBV7-9 with TRBJ1-6; D is unclear. This CDR3 reads CASSLEMGSPLHF. In DNA, the CDR3 is TGTGCCAGCAGCCTTGAGATGGGCTCACCCCTCCACTTT.